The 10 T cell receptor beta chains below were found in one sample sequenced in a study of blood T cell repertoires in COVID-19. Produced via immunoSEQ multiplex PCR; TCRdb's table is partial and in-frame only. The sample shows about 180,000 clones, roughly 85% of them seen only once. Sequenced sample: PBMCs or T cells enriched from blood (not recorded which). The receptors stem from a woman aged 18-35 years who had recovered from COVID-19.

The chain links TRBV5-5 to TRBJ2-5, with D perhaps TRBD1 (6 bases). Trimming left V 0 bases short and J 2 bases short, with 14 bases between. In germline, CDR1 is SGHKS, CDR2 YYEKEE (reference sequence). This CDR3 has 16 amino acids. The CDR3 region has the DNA TGTGCCAGCAGCTTGGTACAGGGTGGGGAACAAGAGACCCAGTACTTC. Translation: CASSLVQGGEQETQYF.

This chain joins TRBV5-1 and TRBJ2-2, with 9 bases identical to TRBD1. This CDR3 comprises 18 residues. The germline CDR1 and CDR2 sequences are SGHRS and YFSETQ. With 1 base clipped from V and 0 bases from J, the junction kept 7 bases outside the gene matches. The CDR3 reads CASSLQVGQGTNTGELFF. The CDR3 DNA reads TGCGCCAGCAGCTTGCAAGTGGGACAGGGAACGAACACCGGGGAGCTGTTTTTT.

CDR3 amino acids: CAWKSNRHQSSYNSPLHF. The CDR3 bases are TGTGCCTGGAAGAGTAACAGACACCAGAGCTCCTATAATTCACCCCTCCACTTT. The chain joins TRBV30 to TRBJ1-6; D unclear. Germline assignment: CDR1 GTSNPN and CDR2 SVGIG (reference sequence). The CDR3 runs to 18 residues. Trimming shortened V by 4 bases and J by 0 bases, and 19 bases separated the two germline ends.

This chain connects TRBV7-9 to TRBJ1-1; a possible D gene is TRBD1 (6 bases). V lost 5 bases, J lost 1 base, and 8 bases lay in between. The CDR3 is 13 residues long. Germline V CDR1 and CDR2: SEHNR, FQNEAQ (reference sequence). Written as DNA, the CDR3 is TGTGCCAGCAGCCTACAGGGGAACACTGAAGCTTTCTTT. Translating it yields CASSLQGNTEAFF.

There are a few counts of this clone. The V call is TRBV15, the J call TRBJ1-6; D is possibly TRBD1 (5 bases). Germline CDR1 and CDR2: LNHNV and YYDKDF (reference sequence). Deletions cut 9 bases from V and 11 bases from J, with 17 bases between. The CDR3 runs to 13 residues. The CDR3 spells CATRDPSDTPLHF. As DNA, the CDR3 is TGTGCCACGCGGGACCCATCCGACACACCCCTCCACTTT.

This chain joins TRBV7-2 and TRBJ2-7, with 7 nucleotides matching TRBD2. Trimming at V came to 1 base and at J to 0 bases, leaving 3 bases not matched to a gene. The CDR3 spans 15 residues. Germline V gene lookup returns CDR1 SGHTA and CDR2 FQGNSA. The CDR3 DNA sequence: TGTGCCAGCAGCTTAGGGGGCGGGAGCTCCTACGAGCAGTACTTC. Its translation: CASSLGGGSSYEQYF.

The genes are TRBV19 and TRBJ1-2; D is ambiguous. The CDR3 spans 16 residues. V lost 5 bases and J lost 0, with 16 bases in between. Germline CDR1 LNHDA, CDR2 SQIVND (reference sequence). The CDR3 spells CASSYLGGYTNYGYTF. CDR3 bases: TGTGCCAGTAGTTACTTAGGAGGGTACACTAACTATGGCTACACCTTC.

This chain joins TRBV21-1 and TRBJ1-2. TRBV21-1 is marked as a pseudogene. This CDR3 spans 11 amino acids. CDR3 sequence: CASRLYHGYTF. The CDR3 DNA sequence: TGTGCCAGCCGTCTATACCATGGCTACACCTTC.

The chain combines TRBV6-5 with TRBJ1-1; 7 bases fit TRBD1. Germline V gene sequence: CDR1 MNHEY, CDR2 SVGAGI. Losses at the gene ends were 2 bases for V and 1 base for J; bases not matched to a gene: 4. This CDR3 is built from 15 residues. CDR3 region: CASSYEDRRNTEAFF. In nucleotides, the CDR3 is TGTGCCAGCAGTTACGAGGACAGGAGGAACACTGAAGCTTTCTTT.

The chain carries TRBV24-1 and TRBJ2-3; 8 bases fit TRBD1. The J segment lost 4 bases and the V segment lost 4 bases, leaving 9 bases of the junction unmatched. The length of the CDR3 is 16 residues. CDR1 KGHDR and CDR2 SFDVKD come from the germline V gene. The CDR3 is CATSDPRGLVADTQYF. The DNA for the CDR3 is TGTGCCACCAGTGACCCCAGGGGGCTTGTGGCAGATACGCAGTATTTT.